The rows below give T cell receptor beta chains drawn from one sample of a study of early T cells in non-severe SARS-CoV-2 infection. TCRdb itself ran the 5' RACE reads through MiXCR, one entry per CDR3 protein. The sample has tens of thousands of distinct CDR3 sequences, roughly a tenth seen once. This specimen consisted of whole blood, obtained at baseline. These receptors originate from an adult who was a healthcare worker with PCR-confirmed SARS-CoV-2 infection or an uninfected control (not recorded which). Both conserved end residues are part of each CDR3. Fields, in order: clone size, V gene, J gene, D gene, CDR3 protein, CDR3 DNA. The D gene is left open where the match is weak. The size of a clone is reported for some rows only, either as once, few or many, or as a class for expanded clones.

clone_size: -
v_call: TRBV20-1
j_call: TRBJ2-2
d_call: -
cdr3_aa: CSARSGWETGELFF
cdr3_nt: TGCAGTGCTAGATCAGGGTGGGAGACCGGGGAGCTGTTTTTT

clone_size: few
v_call: TRBV10-2
j_call: TRBJ1-1
d_call: TRBD1
cdr3_aa: CASTQKGAGTEAFF
cdr3_nt: TGCGCCAGCACCCAAAAGGGGGCTGGCACAGAAGCTTTCTTT

clone_size: -
v_call: TRBV5-5
j_call: TRBJ1-2
d_call: TRBD1
cdr3_aa: CASSLSDRAPMNYGYTF
cdr3_nt: TGTGCCAGCAGCTTGAGCGACAGGGCACCTATGAACTATGGCTACACCTTC

clone_size: -
v_call: TRBV7-9
j_call: TRBJ2-1
d_call: TRBD2
cdr3_aa: CASSFPGLAEEQFF
cdr3_nt: TGTGCCAGCAGCTTCCCGGGACTAGCTGAGGAGCAGTTCTTC

clone_size: many
v_call: TRBV9
j_call: TRBJ1-1
d_call: -
cdr3_aa: CASSVGGPEAFF
cdr3_nt: TGTGCCAGCAGCGTAGGAGGCCCCGAAGCTTTCTTT

clone_size: few
v_call: TRBV5-1
j_call: TRBJ2-1
d_call: -
cdr3_aa: CASSLYQQGTNEQFF
cdr3_nt: TGCGCCAGCAGCTTGTATCAACAAGGGACCAATGAGCAGTTCTTC

clone_size: few
v_call: TRBV7-9
j_call: TRBJ2-6
d_call: TRBD1
cdr3_aa: CASSFTGQGSLDVLTF
cdr3_nt: TGTGCCAGCAGCTTCACTGGACAGGGGTCACTCGACGTCCTGACTTTC

clone_size: -
v_call: TRBV7-9
j_call: TRBJ2-1
d_call: TRBD1
cdr3_aa: CASSRRTGAYNEQFF
cdr3_nt: TGTGCCAGCAGCCGAAGGACAGGAGCGTACAATGAGCAGTTCTTC

clone_size: -
v_call: TRBV7-2
j_call: TRBJ2-1
d_call: -
cdr3_aa: CASSLAGRNNEQFF
cdr3_nt: TGTGCCAGCAGCTTAGCGGGGCGCAACAATGAGCAGTTCTTC

clone_size: few
v_call: TRBV5-5
j_call: TRBJ1-5
d_call: -
cdr3_aa: CASSLDAYSNQPQHF
cdr3_nt: TGTGCCAGCAGCTTGGACGCGTATAGCAATCAGCCCCAGCATTTT

clone_size: -
v_call: TRBV6-2/TRBV6-3
j_call: TRBJ1-5
d_call: TRBD1
cdr3_aa: CASTDRGTQPQHF
cdr3_nt: TGTGCCAGCACCGACAGGGGAACACAGCCCCAGCATTTT